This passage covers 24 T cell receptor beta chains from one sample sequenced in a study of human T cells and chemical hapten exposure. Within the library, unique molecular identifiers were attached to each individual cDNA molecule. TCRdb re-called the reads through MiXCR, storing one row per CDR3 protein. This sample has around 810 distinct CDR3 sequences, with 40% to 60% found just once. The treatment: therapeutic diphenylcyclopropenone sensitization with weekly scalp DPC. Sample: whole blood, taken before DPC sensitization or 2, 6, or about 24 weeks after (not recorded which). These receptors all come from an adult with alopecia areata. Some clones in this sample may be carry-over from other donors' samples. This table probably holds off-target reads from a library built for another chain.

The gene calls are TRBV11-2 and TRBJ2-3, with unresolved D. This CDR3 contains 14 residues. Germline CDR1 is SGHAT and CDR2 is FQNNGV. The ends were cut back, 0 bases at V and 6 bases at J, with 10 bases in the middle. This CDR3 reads CASSLDFGYDTQYF. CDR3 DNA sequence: TGTGCCAGCAGCTTAGATTTCGGGTACGATACGCAGTATTTT.

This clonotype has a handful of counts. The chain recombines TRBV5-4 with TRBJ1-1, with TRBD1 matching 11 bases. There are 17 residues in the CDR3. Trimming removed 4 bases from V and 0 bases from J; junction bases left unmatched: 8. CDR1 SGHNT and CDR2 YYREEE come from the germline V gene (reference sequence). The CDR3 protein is CASSVDRGPPMNTEAFF. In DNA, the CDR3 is TGTGCCAGCAGCGTGGACAGGGGGCCTCCTATGAACACTGAAGCTTTCTTT. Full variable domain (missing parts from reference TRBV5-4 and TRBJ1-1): ETGVTQSPTHLIKTRGQQVTLRCSSQSGHNTVSWYQQALGQGPQFIFQYYREEENGRGNFPPRFSGLQFPNYSSELNVNALELDDSALYLCASSVDRGPPMNTEAFFGQGTRLTVV.

CDR3 sequence reads: CASSLEQRNTEAFF. CDR3 coding DNA: TGTGCCAGCAGCTTAGAACAGAGGAACACTGAAGCTTTCTTT. This chain links TRBV7-2 with TRBJ1-1; no firm D call. The germline CDR1 and CDR2 sequences are SGHTA and FQGNSA. The V gene lost 1 base and the J gene lost 1 base, with 7 bases spanning the gap. The CDR3 runs 14 residues.

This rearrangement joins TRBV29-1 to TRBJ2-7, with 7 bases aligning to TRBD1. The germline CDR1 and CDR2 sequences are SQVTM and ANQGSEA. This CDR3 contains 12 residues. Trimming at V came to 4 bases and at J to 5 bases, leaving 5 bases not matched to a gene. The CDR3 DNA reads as TGCAGCGTTGCGACAGGGCGCCACGAGCAGTACTTC. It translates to CSVATGRHEQYF.

CDR3 DNA: TGTGCCAGCTCACCACGTCAAGGGGCGGACGAGCAGTACTTC. This codes for CASSPRQGADEQYF. V and J are TRBV18 and TRBJ2-7; possibly TRBD1 for D (5 bases). This CDR3 has 14 amino acids. The germline V gene has CDR1 KGHSH and CDR2 LQKENI. V was shortened by 1 base and J by 5 bases, with 12 bases between the two germline ends.

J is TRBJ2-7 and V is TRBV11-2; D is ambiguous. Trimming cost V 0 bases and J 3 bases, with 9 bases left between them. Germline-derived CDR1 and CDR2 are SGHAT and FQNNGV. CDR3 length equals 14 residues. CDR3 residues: CASSLEAAIYEQYF. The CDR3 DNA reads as TGTGCCAGCAGCTTAGAGGCAGCCATCTACGAGCAGTACTTC. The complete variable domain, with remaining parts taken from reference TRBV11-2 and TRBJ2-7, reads EAGVAQSPRYKIIEKRQSVAFWCNPISGHATLYWYQQILGQGPKLLIQFQNNGVVDDSQLPKDRFSAERLKGVDSTLKIQPAKLEDSAVYLCASSLEAAIYEQYFGPGTRLTVT.

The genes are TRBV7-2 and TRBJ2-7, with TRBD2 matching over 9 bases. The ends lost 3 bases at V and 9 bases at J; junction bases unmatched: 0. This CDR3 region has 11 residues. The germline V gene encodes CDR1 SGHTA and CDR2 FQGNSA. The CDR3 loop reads CASSFSGGQYF. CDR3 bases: TGTGCCAGCAGCTTTAGCGGGGGGCAGTACTTC. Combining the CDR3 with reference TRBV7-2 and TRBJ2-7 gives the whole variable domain GAGVSQSPSNKVTEKGKDVELRCDPISGHTALYWYRQSLGQGLEFLIYFQGNSAPDKSGLPSDRFSAERTGGSVSTLTIQRTQQEDSAVYLCASSFSGGQYFGPGTRLTVT.

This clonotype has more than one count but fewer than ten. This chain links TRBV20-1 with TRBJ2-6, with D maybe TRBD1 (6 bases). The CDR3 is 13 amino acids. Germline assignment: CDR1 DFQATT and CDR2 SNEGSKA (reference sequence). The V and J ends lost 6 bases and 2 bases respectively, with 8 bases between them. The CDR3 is CSASGAGANVLTF. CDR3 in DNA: TGCAGTGCGTCAGGGGCTGGGGCCAACGTCCTGACTTTC.

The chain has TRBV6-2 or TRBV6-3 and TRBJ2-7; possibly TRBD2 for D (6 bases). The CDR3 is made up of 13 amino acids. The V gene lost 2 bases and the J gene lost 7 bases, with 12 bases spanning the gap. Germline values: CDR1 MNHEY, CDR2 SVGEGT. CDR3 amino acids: CASSYGQAGEQYF. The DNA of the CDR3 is TGTGCCAGCAGTTACGGGCAGGCGGGGGAGCAGTACTTC.

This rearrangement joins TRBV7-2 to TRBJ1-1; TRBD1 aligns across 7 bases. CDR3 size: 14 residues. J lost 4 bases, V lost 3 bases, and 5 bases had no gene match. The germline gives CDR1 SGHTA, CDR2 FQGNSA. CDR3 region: CASSLRQGGTEAFF. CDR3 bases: TGTGCCAGCAGCTTGCGGCAGGGGGGCACTGAAGCTTTCTTT. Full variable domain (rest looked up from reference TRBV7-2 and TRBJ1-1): GAGVSQSPSNKVTEKGKDVELRCDPISGHTALYWYRQSLGQGLEFLIYFQGNSAPDKSGLPSDRFSAERTGGSVSTLTIQRTQQEDSAVYLCASSLRQGGTEAFFGQGTRLTVV.

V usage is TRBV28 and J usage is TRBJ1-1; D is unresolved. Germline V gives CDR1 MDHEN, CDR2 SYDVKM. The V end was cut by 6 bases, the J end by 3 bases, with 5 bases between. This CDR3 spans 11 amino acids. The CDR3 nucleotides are TGTGCCAGCAGAGTGCACACTGAAGCTTTCTTT. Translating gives CASRVHTEAFF.

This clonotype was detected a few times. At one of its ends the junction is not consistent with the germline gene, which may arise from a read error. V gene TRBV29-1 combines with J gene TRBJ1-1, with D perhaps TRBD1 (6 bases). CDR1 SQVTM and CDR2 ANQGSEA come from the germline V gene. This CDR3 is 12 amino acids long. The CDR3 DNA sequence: TGCAGCGCCAGGGGAAGAGAGACTGAAGTTTTCTTT. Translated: CSARGRETEVFF.

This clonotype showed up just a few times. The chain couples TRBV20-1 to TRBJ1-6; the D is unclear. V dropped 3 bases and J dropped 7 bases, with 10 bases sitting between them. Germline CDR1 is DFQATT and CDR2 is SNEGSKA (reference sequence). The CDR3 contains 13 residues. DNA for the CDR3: TGCAGTGCTAGTCTTGGGAAGAATTCACCCCTCCACTTT. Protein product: CSASLGKNSPLHF.

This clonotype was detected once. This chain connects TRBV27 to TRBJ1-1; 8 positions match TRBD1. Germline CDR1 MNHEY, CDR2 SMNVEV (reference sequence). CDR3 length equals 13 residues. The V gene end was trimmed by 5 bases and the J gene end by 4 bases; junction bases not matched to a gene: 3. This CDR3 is CASSPDRVTEAFF. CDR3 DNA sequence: TGTGCCAGCAGTCCGGACAGGGTCACTGAAGCTTTCTTT.

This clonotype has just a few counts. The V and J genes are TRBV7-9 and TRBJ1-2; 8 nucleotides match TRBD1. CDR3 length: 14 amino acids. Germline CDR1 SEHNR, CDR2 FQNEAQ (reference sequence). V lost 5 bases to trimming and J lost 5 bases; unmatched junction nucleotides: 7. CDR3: CASSQPGTGYGYTF. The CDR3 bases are TGTGCCAGCAGCCAGCCAGGGACAGGATATGGCTACACCTTC.

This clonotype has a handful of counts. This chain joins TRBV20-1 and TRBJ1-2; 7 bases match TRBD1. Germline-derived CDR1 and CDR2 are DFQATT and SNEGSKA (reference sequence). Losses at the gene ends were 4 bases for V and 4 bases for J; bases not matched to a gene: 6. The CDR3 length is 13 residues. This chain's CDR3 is CSAKDRVTYGYTF. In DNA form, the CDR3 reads TGCAGTGCTAAAGACAGGGTAACCTATGGCTACACCTTC.

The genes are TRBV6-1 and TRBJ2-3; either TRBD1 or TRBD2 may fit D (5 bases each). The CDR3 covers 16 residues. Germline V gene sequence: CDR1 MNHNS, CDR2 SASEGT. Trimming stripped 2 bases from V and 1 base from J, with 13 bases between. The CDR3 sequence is CASSEYGLGGTDTQYF. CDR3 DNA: TGTGCCAGCAGTGAATACGGACTGGGGGGCACAGATACGCAGTATTTT.

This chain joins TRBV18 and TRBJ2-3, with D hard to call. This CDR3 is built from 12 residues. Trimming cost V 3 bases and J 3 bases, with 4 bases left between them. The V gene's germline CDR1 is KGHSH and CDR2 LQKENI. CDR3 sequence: CASSPSTDTQYF. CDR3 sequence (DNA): TGTGCCAGCTCACCCTCTACAGATACGCAGTATTTT.

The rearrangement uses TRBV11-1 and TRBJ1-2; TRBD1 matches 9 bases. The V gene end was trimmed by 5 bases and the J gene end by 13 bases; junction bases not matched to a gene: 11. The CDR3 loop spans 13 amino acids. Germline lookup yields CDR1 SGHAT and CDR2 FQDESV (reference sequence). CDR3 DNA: TGTGCCAGCAGCCCCAACACCGGGACAGGGAGCACCTTC. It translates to CASSPNTGTGSTF. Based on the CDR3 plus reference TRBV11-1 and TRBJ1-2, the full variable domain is EAEVAQSPRYKITEKSQAVAFWCDPISGHATLYWYRQILGQGPELLVQFQDESVVDDSQLPKDRFSAERLKGVDSTLKIQPAELGDSAMYLCASSPNTGTGSTFGSGTRLTVV.

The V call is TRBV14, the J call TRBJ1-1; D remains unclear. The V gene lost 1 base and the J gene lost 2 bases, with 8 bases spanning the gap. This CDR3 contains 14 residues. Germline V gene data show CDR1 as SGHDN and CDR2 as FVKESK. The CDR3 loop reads CASSQGRINTEAFF. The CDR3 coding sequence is TGTGCCAGCAGCCAAGGGCGAATTAACACTGAAGCTTTCTTT.

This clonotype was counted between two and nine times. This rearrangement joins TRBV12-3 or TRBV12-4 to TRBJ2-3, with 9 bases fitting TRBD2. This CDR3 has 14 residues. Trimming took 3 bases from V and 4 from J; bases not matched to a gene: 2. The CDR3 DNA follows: TGTGCCAGCAGTTTGGCGGGGGGGGCAGATACGCAGTATTTT. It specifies CASSLAGGADTQYF.

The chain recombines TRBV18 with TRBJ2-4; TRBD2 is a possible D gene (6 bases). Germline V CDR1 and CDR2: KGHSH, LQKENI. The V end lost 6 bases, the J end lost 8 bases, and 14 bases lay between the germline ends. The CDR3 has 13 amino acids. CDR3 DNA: TGTGCCAGCTCGGCCCGGGGGTTAGACATTCAGTACTTC. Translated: CASSARGLDIQYF.

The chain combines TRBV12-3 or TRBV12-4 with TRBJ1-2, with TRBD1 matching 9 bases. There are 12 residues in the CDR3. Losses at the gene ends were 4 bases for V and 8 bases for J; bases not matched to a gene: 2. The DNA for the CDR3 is TGTGCCAGCAGTTCACAGGGGGCGGGCTACACCTTC. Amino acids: CASSSQGAGYTF.

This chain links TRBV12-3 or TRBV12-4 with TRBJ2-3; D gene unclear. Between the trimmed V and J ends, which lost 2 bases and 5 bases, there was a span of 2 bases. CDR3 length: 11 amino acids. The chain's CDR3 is CASSLLDTQYF. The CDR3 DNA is TGTGCCAGCAGTTTATTAGATACGCAGTATTTT.